Following are 20 T cell receptor beta chains from one sample sequenced in a study of blood T cell repertoires in COVID-19. Sequencing used immunoSEQ multiplex PCR; TCRdb keeps in-frame clones, though not all of them. This table holds about 150,000 clones, roughly 87% found once. Input material: PBMCs or T cells enriched from blood (not recorded which). Source of these receptors: a woman aged 40 to 50 who had been exposed to COVID-19.

The chain has TRBV28 and TRBJ1-5; 9 bases fit TRBD1. The CDR3 is 15 amino acids. Germline V gene sequence: CDR1 MDHEN, CDR2 SYDVKM. V trimming: 6 bases; J trimming: 4 bases; junction bases outside the gene matches: 7. CDR3 nucleotide sequence: TGTGCCAGCAGCTTACAAGGACAGGGGAATCAGCCCCAGCATTTT. Encoded protein: CASSLQGQGNQPQHF.

The count of this clone is one. This sequence joins TRBV4-1 and TRBJ1-2, with 7 bases matching TRBD1. CDR1 is MGHRA, CDR2 YSYEKL, per germline. Trimming removed 0 bases from V and 1 base from J; junction bases left unmatched: 5. The CDR3 covers 16 residues. CDR3 nucleotides: TGCGCCAGCAGCCAAGAAAGGACAGGACTTAACTATGGCTACACCTTC. This gives the protein CASSQERTGLNYGYTF.

The gene calls are TRBV2 and TRBJ2-2, with TRBD2 identical over 9 bases. Germline values: CDR1 SNHLY, CDR2 FYNNEI. Losses at the gene ends were 5 bases for V and 6 bases for J; bases not matched to a gene: 7. The CDR3 has 15 residues. CDR3 nucleotide sequence: TGTGCCAGCAGTATTCTAGCGGGGAGACCCGGGGAGCTGTTTTTT. Residues: CASSILAGRPGELFF.

This chain uses TRBV5-4 with TRBJ1-4, with D maybe TRBD1 (6 bases). Germline V lookup: CDR1 SGHNT, CDR2 YYREEE (reference sequence). V was trimmed by 3 bases and J by 4 bases, leaving 10 bases between them. The CDR3 runs to 14 residues. The CDR3 bases are TGTGCCAGCAGCTACAGGGATGGTAATGAAAAACTGTTTTTT. Translating it yields CASSYRDGNEKLFF.

The V call is TRBV28, the J call TRBJ1-6; 7 bases agree with TRBD1. J was trimmed by 7 bases and V by 7 bases; bases with no gene match: 10. The CDR3 sequence is 15 residues long. Germline values: CDR1 MDHEN, CDR2 SYDVKM. DNA of the CDR3: TGTGCCAGCATGGTCACCGACAGGGTAAATTCACCCCTCCACTTT. This translates into CASMVTDRVNSPLHF.

This chain uses TRBV5-1 with TRBJ1-1; the match to TRBD1 covers 11 bases. The V segment lost 4 bases and the J segment 5 bases; nucleotides outside the gene matches: 7. CDR3 length equals 15 residues. Germline values: CDR1 SGHRS, CDR2 YFSETQ. CDR3 DNA sequence: TGCGCCAGCAGCCATGGGACAGGGGGAGGAACTGAAGCTTTCTTT. It specifies CASSHGTGGGTEAFF. The full variable domain, in which reference TRBV5-1 and TRBJ1-1 provide the parts outside the CDR3, is KAGVTQTPRYLIKTRGQQVTLSCSPISGHRSVSWYQQTPGQGLQFLFEYFSETQRNKGNFPGRFSGRQFSNSRSEMNVSTLELGDSALYLCASSHGTGGGTEAFFGQGTRLTVV.

The chain joins TRBV27 to TRBJ2-3, with D unclear. This CDR3 is 13 amino acids long. Germline CDR1 and CDR2: MNHEY and SMNVEV (reference sequence). V was trimmed by 3 bases and J by 3 bases, leaving 7 bases between them. The CDR3 region is CASSFGRTDTQYF. As DNA, the CDR3 is TGTGCCAGCAGTTTCGGTAGAACAGATACGCAGTATTTT.

This chain connects TRBV19 to TRBJ2-7; 8 positions agree with TRBD1. CDR3 length: 13 amino acids. J lost 6 bases, V lost 9 bases, and 10 bases had no gene match. Germline values: CDR1 LNHDA, CDR2 SQIVND (reference sequence). As DNA, the CDR3 is TGTGCCAGCCAAAAGACAGGGGAGAGCGAGCAGTACTTC. This codes for CASQKTGESEQYF.

The chain links TRBV7-6 to TRBJ2-1, with D unclear. Germline lookup yields CDR1 SGHVS and CDR2 FNYEAQ. This CDR3 contains 16 residues. V shed 1 base and J shed 2 bases, with 12 bases lying between them. CDR3 protein: CASSLEAYLAYNEQFF. The DNA for the CDR3 is TGTGCCAGCAGCTTAGAAGCCTACCTGGCCTACAATGAGCAGTTCTTC.

The chain recombines TRBV12-5 with TRBJ2-2, with a weak D call TRBD1 (6 bases). Trimming removed 0 bases at V and 4 bases at J, with 18 bases between. The germline V gene encodes CDR1 LGHNT and CDR2 FRNRAP. This CDR3 contains 18 residues. Written as DNA, the CDR3 is TGTGCTAGTGGTTTGGTCCCGGGCAGGGGATCGGTCACCGGGGAGCTGTTTTTT. Its translation: CASGLVPGRGSVTGELFF.

The genes are TRBV4-1 and TRBJ2-1; possible D gene TRBD2, 5 bases. There are 17 residues in the CDR3. V was clipped by 4 bases and J by 0 bases, with 16 bases between them. Germline V gene lookup returns CDR1 MGHRA and CDR2 YSYEKL. In DNA, the CDR3 is TGCGCCAGCAGCCCGCCCCCCACTAGTTACTCCTACAATGAGCAGTTCTTC. Encoded protein: CASSPPPTSYSYNEQFF.

The chain is built from TRBV12-3 or TRBV12-4 and TRBJ1-3; tentatively, D is TRBD1 (6 bases). The CDR3 is made up of 12 amino acids. V was clipped by 7 bases and J by 2 bases, with 6 bases between them. The CDR3 sequence: CASNRAGNTIYF. DNA for the CDR3: TGTGCCAGCAACAGGGCTGGAAACACCATATATTTT.

The chain links TRBV7-9 to TRBJ2-7; D not certain. Trimming removed 10 bases at V and 4 bases at J, with 14 bases between. The CDR3 sequence is 12 residues long. Germline assignment: CDR1 SEHNR and CDR2 FQNEAQ (reference sequence). The CDR3 DNA reads TGTGCCAACCTCGGGTCAGCATACGAGCAGTACTTC. Translation gives CANLGSAYEQYF.

The V call is TRBV7-2, the J call TRBJ2-1; D perhaps matches TRBD2 (6 bases). V was shortened by 2 bases and J by 10 bases, with 18 bases between the two germline ends. The CDR3 covers 15 residues. CDR1 and CDR2 from the germline V gene are SGHTA and FQGNSA. CDR3 region: CASSLNTRGVGEQFF. CDR3 DNA sequence: TGTGCCAGCAGCTTAAATACGCGCGGGGTGGGCGAGCAGTTCTTC.

CDR3 in DNA: TGTGCCACCAGTGATGATCGTGTACAGGGCAATCAAGAGACCCAGTACTTC. The encoded protein is CATSDDRVQGNQETQYF. The J gene is TRBJ2-5, the V gene TRBV24-1; D perhaps matches TRBD1 (6 bases). The germline V gene encodes CDR1 KGHDR and CDR2 SFDVKD. Trimming took off 3 bases at V and 2 bases at J, with 18 bases between the two ends. CDR3 length: 17 amino acids.

The V and J genes are TRBV25-1 and TRBJ2-7; 9 nucleotides agree with TRBD1. Germline V gene lookup returns CDR1 MGHDK and CDR2 SYGVNS. Trimming took 1 base from V and 4 from J; bases not matched to a gene: 2. This CDR3 contains 14 residues. The CDR3 region has the DNA TGTGCCAGCAGTGAATGGGACAGGGAGTACGAGCAGTACTTC. It encodes CASSEWDREYEQYF.

The chain is built from TRBV28 and TRBJ2-4, with 7 bases fitting TRBD1. The V gene's germline CDR1 is MDHEN and CDR2 SYDVKM. The ends lost 3 bases at V and 7 bases at J; junction bases unmatched: 12. The CDR3 covers 16 residues. The CDR3 region is CASSFGTVEPYNIQYF. DNA of the CDR3: TGTGCCAGCAGTTTCGGGACAGTTGAACCCTACAACATTCAGTACTTC.

J is TRBJ2-1 and V is TRBV7-9; 7 bases align to TRBD2. The CDR3 is 15 amino acids. The V segment lost 3 bases and the J segment 6 bases; nucleotides outside the gene matches: 8. Germline CDR1 and CDR2: SEHNR and FQNEAQ (reference sequence). CDR3 region: CASSLSGRLGNEQFF. The CDR3 region has the DNA TGTGCCAGCAGCTTGTCCGGGAGGTTAGGCAATGAGCAGTTCTTC.

The gene calls are TRBV3-1 (or the pseudogene TRBV3-2) and TRBJ1-5; 10 bases line up with TRBD1. Germline V gives CDR1 LGHDT, CDR2 YNNKEL (reference sequence). This CDR3 is built from 15 residues. V dropped 4 bases and J dropped 5; count of bases not matched to a gene: 5. The CDR3 loop reads CASSPSGTGDQPQHF. The CDR3 DNA sequence: TGTGCCAGCAGCCCGTCCGGGACAGGGGATCAGCCCCAGCATTTT.

In this sample, this clone turned up once. This rearrangement joins TRBV7-2 to TRBJ1-2; TRBD1 agrees at 10 bases. The CDR3 is made up of 14 amino acids. V dropped 1 base and J dropped 8; count of bases not matched to a gene: 4. CDR1 SGHTA and CDR2 FQGNSA come from the germline V gene. CDR3 loop: CASSLDRDRGGYTF. In DNA, the CDR3 is TGTGCCAGCAGCTTAGACCGGGACAGGGGAGGCTACACCTTC.